Included here is one T cell receptor beta chain sequence, with context. This sample stems from a study of T-cell reconstitution after alpha-beta-depleted transplantation in children. A TCRbeta library incorporating unique molecular identifiers was prepared. TCRdb reprocessed the PCR reads via MiXCR and lists one record per CDR3 protein. The top ten clones hold approximately 2.5% of a sample with almost 250,000 distinct CDR3 sequences, about 23% of them seen once. CDR1 WNHNN and CDR2 SYGVQD come from the germline V gene (reference sequence). CDR3 size: 14 residues. The V segment lost 0 bases and the J segment 5 bases; nucleotides outside the gene matches: 4.

The sequence was collected from a girl aged 2 to 10 with Fanconi anemia, due to receive a stem cell transplant. Source: PBMCs, taken before TCRalphabeta/CD19-depleted stem cell transplant. This chain connects TRBV10-1 to TRBJ2-7; TRBD2 aligns across 7 bases. DNA of the CDR3: TGCGCCAGCAGTGAGTCGCGGGAGCTCAACGAGCAGTACTTC. Its translation is CASSESRELNEQYF.